Here is one TCR beta chain with its context. Per germline, CDR1 DFQATT and CDR2 SNEGSKA (reference sequence). This CDR3 spans 13 amino acids. Trimming pared 5 bases from V and 0 bases from J, leaving 11 bases between. The data belong to a study of CD8 T cells in Susac syndrome. RNA totalling about 0.5 to 1 ug underwent reverse transcription with random hexamers. Each CDR3 protein is one row after TCRdb ran MiXCR on the immunoSEQ multiplex PCR reads. The table has around 280,000 distinct CDR3 sequences, about 90% seen once. Sequencing targeted TCR beta in blood CD8+ and CD4+ T cells. The patients who served as multiple sclerosis controls were treatment-naive and had stable or active relapsing-remitting disease that fulfilled the revised McDonald criteria.

The sequence was obtained from a human donor with multiple sclerosis. The sequencing sample was made of CD4+ T cells from PBMCs. This chain uses TRBV20-1 with TRBJ2-7; D is possibly TRBD2 (6 bases). The CDR3 region is CSAVFGSSYEQYF. The CDR3 nucleotides are TGCAGTGCTGTATTCGGGAGCTCCTACGAGCAGTACTTC.